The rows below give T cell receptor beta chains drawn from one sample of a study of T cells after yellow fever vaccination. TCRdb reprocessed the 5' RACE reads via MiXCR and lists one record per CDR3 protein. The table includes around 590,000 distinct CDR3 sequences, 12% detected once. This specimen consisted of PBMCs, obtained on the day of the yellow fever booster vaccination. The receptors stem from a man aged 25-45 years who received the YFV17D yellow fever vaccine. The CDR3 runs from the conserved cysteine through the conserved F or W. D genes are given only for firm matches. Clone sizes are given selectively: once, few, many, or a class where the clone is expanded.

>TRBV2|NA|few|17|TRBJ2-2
TGTGCCAGCATGAGTACTACGGAGTATCGTATGGCCGGGGAGCTGTTTTTT
CASMSTTEYRMAGELFF
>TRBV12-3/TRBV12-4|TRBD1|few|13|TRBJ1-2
TGTGCCAGCAGCCCGACAGGGCGCGTTGGCTACACCTTC
CASSPTGRVGYTF
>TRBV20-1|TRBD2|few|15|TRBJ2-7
TGCAGTGCTCAGAGAGTGGGGACTAGCGGCTACGAGCAGTACTTC
CSAQRVGTSGYEQYF
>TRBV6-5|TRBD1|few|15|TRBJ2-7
TGTGCCAGCAGTTATGGGACAGTCATAAGGGACGAGCAGTACTTC
CASSYGTVIRDEQYF
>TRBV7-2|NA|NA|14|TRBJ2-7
TGTGCCAGCAGCTTAGAGGGGCCGCACTACGAGCAGTACTTC
CASSLEGPHYEQYF
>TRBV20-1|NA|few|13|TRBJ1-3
TGCAGTGCTATCTGGGGGCTAGGAAACACCATATATTTT
CSAIWGLGNTIYF
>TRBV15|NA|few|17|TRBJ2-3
TGTGCCACCAGCAGAGATTTGGCTAGCGTCCCCACAGATACGCAGTATTTT
CATSRDLASVPTDTQYF
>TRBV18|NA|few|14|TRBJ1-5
TGTGCCAGCTCACCAGTGTCAGGAAATCAGCCCCAGCATTTT
CASSPVSGNQPQHF
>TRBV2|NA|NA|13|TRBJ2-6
TGTGCCAGCATGACTTCTGGGGCCAACGTCCTGACTTTC
CASMTSGANVLTF
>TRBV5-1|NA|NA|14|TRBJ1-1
TGCGCCAGCAGCTTGCGTCCGGGAATGACTGAAGCTTTCTTT
CASSLRPGMTEAFF
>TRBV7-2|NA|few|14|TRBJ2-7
TGTGCCAGCAGCTCCTGGACGAGCTCCTACGAGCAGTACTTC
CASSSWTSSYEQYF
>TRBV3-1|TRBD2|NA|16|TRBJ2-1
TGTGCCAGCAGTCATAGCGGGAGCCTCCCCTACAATGAGCAGTTCTTC
CASSHSGSLPYNEQFF